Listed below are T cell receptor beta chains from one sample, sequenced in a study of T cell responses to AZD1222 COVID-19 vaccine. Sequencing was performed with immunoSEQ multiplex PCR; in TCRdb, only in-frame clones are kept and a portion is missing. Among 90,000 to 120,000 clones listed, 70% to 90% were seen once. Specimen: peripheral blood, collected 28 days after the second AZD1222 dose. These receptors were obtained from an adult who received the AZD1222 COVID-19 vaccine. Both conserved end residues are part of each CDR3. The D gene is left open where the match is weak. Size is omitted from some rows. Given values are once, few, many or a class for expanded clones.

CASSYGTGDNSPLHF | TGTGCCAGCAGCTACGGGACAGGTGACAATTCACCCCTCCACTTT | TRBJ1-6 | TRBD1 | - | TRBV5-5
CASSQDEGGYEQYF | TGTGCCAGCAGCCAAGATGAGGGGGGCTACGAGCAGTACTTC | TRBJ2-7 | - | - | TRBV14
CASSQAGDYGYTF | TGTGCCAGCAGCCAAGCCGGGGATTATGGCTACACCTTC | TRBJ1-2 | - | - | TRBV3-1/TRBV3-2
CASSLGEKLFF | TGTGCCAGCAGTTTGGGAGAAAAACTGTTTTTT | TRBJ1-4 | - | - | TRBV12-3/TRBV12-4
CARGRAFQETQYF | TGTGCCAGGGGGCGGGCTTTCCAAGAGACCCAGTACTTC | TRBJ2-5 | - | - | TRBV19
CASSIDRADTGELFF | TGTGCCAGTAGTATAGATCGGGCCGACACCGGGGAGCTGTTTTTT | TRBJ2-2 | - | - | TRBV19
CASSLGGLFF | TGTGCCAGCAGTTTGGGGGGGCTGTTTTTT | TRBJ2-2 | - | - | TRBV12-3/TRBV12-4
CASSPPSRGGPETQYF | TGTGCCAGCAGCCCCCCCTCCCGGGGGGGCCCCGAGACCCAGTACTTC | TRBJ2-5 | TRBD2 | - | TRBV11-2
CSARGWVGAFF | TGCAGTGCTAGAGGTTGGGTGGGGGCTTTCTTT | TRBJ1-1 | - | - | TRBV20-1
CASSDGTSGGNNEQFF | TGTGCCAGCAGTGACGGGACAAGCGGGGGAAACAATGAGCAGTTCTTC | TRBJ2-1 | TRBD2 | - | TRBV6-4
CASSFSGTGVPEAFF | TGTGCCAGCAGCTTTTCCGGGACAGGGGTCCCTGAAGCTTTCTTT | TRBJ1-1 | TRBD1 | once | TRBV7-9
CASSPLVRGFDGYTF | TGTGCCAGCAGCCCCCTCGTTAGGGGGTTCGATGGCTACACCTTC | TRBJ1-2 | - | - | TRBV7-8
CAWRAGENYGYTF | TGTGCCTGGAGGGCAGGGGAAAACTATGGCTACACCTTC | TRBJ1-2 | - | - | TRBV30
CASSRDYPPGGYTF | TGTGCCAGCTCGAGGGACTATCCCCCCGGGGGCTACACCTTC | TRBJ1-2 | - | - | TRBV6-5
CASSLLAGAYNEQFF | TGTGCCAGCAGCCTACTAGCGGGGGCCTACAATGAGCAGTTCTTC | TRBJ2-1 | TRBD2 | few | TRBV6-2/TRBV6-3
CASSSGTDNSPLHF | TGTGCCAGCAGCTCCGGGACGGATAATTCACCCCTCCACTTT | TRBJ1-6 | - | - | TRBV28
CASSYSLGMNTEAFF | TGTGCCAGCAGTTACTCGTTGGGGATGAACACTGAAGCTTTCTTT | TRBJ1-1 | - | once | TRBV6-5
CASSLAGENIQYF | TGTGCCAGCAGCTTGGCCGGGGAAAACATTCAGTACTTC | TRBJ2-4 | - | - | TRBV5-4
CASSEAKRGYGYTF | TGTGCCAGCAGCGAGGCTAAAAGAGGGTATGGCTACACCTTC | TRBJ1-2 | - | - | TRBV3-1/TRBV3-2
CASSLSAGATDTQYF | TGTGCCAGCAGCTTAAGCGCGGGGGCCACAGATACGCAGTATTTT | TRBJ2-3 | - | - | TRBV13
CASSYEAILAKNIQYF | TGTGCCAGCAGCTACGAGGCGATCCTAGCCAAAAACATTCAGTACTTC | TRBJ2-4 | - | - | TRBV3-1/TRBV3-2
CASSLDRPPQGEQYF | TGTGCCAGCAGCTTAGATAGGCCCCCCCAGGGCGAGCAGTACTTC | TRBJ2-7 | - | - | TRBV11-2
CASREGTENTGELFF | TGCGCCAGCAGGGAAGGGACAGAGAACACCGGGGAGCTGTTTTTT | TRBJ2-2 | TRBD1 | - | TRBV5-1
CASSSETGIHEQYF | TGTGCCAGCAGTTCGGAGACAGGGATCCACGAGCAGTACTTC | TRBJ2-7 | TRBD1 | - | TRBV28
CASSILWSGNTIYF | TGTGCCAGCAGCATCCTGTGGTCAGGAAACACCATATATTTT | TRBJ1-3 | - | - | TRBV5-5
CASSREMNTEAFF | TGTGCCAGCTCACGCGAGATGAACACTGAAGCTTTCTTT | TRBJ1-1 | - | - | TRBV18
CASTLGQGLYGYTF | TGTGCCAGCACCCTAGGACAGGGACTCTATGGCTACACCTTC | TRBJ1-2 | TRBD1 | - | TRBV28
CASSLEGSGVNTEAFF | TGTGCCAGCAGCTTAGAGGGTTCGGGGGTAAACACTGAAGCTTTCTTT | TRBJ1-1 | - | - | TRBV7-9
CASSGEYGARGEQYF | TGCGCCAGCTCTGGGGAATACGGGGCTCGTGGTGAGCAGTACTTC | TRBJ2-7 | - | - | TRBV5-1
CASSPSVNTIYF | TGTGCCAGCAGTCCTAGCGTAAACACCATATATTTT | TRBJ1-3 | - | - | TRBV12-3/TRBV12-4
CASSPGGSGSYNEQFF | TGTGCCAGCAGCCCAGGTGGGTCGGGCTCCTACAATGAGCAGTTCTTC | TRBJ2-1 | - | - | TRBV7-7
CASSQAIQGGNSPLHF | TGTGCCAGCAGCCAAGCCATACAGGGTGGGAATTCACCCCTCCACTTT | TRBJ1-6 | - | - | TRBV3-1/TRBV3-2
CASSLGLAGGSGTQYF | TGTGCCAGCAGCCTCGGACTAGCGGGGGGGTCGGGGACCCAGTACTTC | TRBJ2-5 | TRBD2 | - | TRBV3-1/TRBV3-2
CASRLGVTEAFF | TGTGCCAGCAGGTTAGGGGTCACTGAAGCTTTCTTT | TRBJ1-1 | - | - | TRBV6-5
CASRSLQLSGREQAFF | TGTGCCAGCAGATCACTCCAATTATCGGGGAGAGAACAAGCTTTCTTT | TRBJ1-1 | - | - | TRBV14